The TCR beta chain described here comes from a study of chemoradiotherapy in HPV16-positive cancers (dated by TCRdb to about 2022). For the wider study: Candidate HPV-specific T-cell clones and common TCR motifs were defined through functional T-cell assays on cells from two HPV16-positive patients. The study set out to ask whether T-cell immunity against the HPV oncoproteins E6 and E7 changes over the course of chemoradiotherapy and whether that immunity affects survival. The candidate HPV-specific TCRs and motifs were then tracked in TCR repertoires from 86 patients with HPV-related cancers.

Repertoires were sampled repeatedly over the course of chemoradiotherapy, so clonal expansion could be followed in the tumor microenvironment. The junction shows trimming of 0 bases on V and 3 bases on J, plus 9 bases between the germline ends. The CDR3 goes from the cysteine to the phenylalanine over 14 residues. The CDR3 DNA has 42 bases and is translated from base 1. According to the germline V gene, CDR1 reads MNHEY and CDR2 reads SVGAGI. On this clone itself: The antigen this receptor binds is unknown. No base-level quality is on record; no much larger clone is a single base apart.

The method was the immunoSEQ multiplex PCR assay. Here the immuneACCESS table is served through TCRdb, limited to in-frame sequences with V and J called. Missing clones are a known gap in these copies; in checked studies unresolved V genes cover under half, and the rest lacks a known reason. This sample is represented by 53,000 or so clones; around 90% of them were singletons. The top ten constitute 2.5% to 4% of the sample. Overall study results and their limits: Expansion of candidate HPV-specific clones and E7-related TCR motifs was observed in the tumor microenvironment during treatment, whereas no such expansion was observed for non-HPV-specific T cells. Among HPV16-positive patients, expansion of HPV-responsive T cells during chemoradiotherapy was associated with better recurrence-free survival. The functional definition of HPV-specific T cells came from only a couple of HPV16-positive patients, and the survival association was reported for HPV16-positive patients.

Material: blood, obtained from a patient who underwent chemoradiotherapy. The receptor comes from a human donor with HPV-associated anogenital cancer. The chain links TRBV6-5 with TRBJ2-7; the D gene is perhaps TRBD1, from 5 matching bases. The DNA reads TGTGCCAGCAGTTACTCGCAGGGCGGCTACGAGCAGTACTTC. Its protein reads: CASSYSQGGYEQYF.